A selection of T cell receptor beta chains follows, all from one sample in a study of cytomegalovirus exposure and HLA in healthy donors. This table comes from immunoSEQ multiplex PCR, and its TCRdb copy is limited to in-frame clones, with some not included. The sample lists about 200,000 clones, around 78% occurring once. Sequencing was performed on PBMCs. The receptor set was obtained from a woman aged 18-30 years in good health and CMV-seronegative. Each CDR3 is given with its conserved first and last residue. Fields, in order: V gene, clone size, J gene, D gene, CDR3 DNA, CDR3 protein. A D gene is named only where the DNA matches it firmly. The size field is filled for only some rows; it gives once, few, many or a size class.

TRBV2	NA	TRBJ2-2	NA	TGTGCCAGCAGTTTAATCGGGACCGGGGAGCTGTTTTTT	CASSLIGTGELFF
TRBV7-6	NA	TRBJ2-1	NA	TGTGCCAGCAGCTTATATCGTAATGAGCAGTTCTTC	CASSLYRNEQFF
TRBV27	NA	TRBJ1-5	TRBD1	TGTGCCAGCAGTGTCACAGGGGGCGCATTTACAAGGTATAGCAATCAGCCCCAGCATTTT	CASSVTGGAFTRYSNQPQHF
TRBV5-1	NA	TRBJ1-2	NA	TGCGCCAGCAGCTTGGCGACCGGCTATGGCTACACCTTC	CASSLATGYGYTF
TRBV6-1	NA	TRBJ1-1	NA	TGTGCCAGCAGCCTAGCACCCGAGAACACTGAAGCTTTCTTT	CASSLAPENTEAFF
TRBV28	once	TRBJ1-5	NA	TGTGCCAGCATCCTCGGGACTTCGGATCAGCCCCAGCATTTT	CASILGTSDQPQHF
TRBV6-1	NA	TRBJ2-5	NA	TGTGCCAGCAGTGAGGGGGGCCCCCAAGAGACCCAGTACTTC	CASSEGGPQETQYF
TRBV9	NA	TRBJ2-1	NA	TGTGCCAGCAGCTCGACTAGAGAGGATGAGCAGTTCTTC	CASSSTREDEQFF
TRBV7-9	few	TRBJ2-2	NA	TGTGCCAGCAGCTTAATGGCCGGGGAGCTGTTTTTT	CASSLMAGELFF
TRBV5-1	NA	TRBJ1-6	NA	TGCGCCAGCAGCTTGGTGGGAGGTTCGTCACCCCTCCACTTT	CASSLVGGSSPLHF
TRBV28	NA	TRBJ1-4	NA	TGTGCCAGCACCTCGGAAGAAAAACTGTTTTTT	CASTSEEKLFF
TRBV9	few	TRBJ2-2	NA	TGTGCCAGCAGCGTAGGGGGCGCCGGGGAGCTGTTTTTT	CASSVGGAGELFF
TRBV4-2	few	TRBJ2-2	NA	TGTGCCAGCAGCGACCGGACCCGCGGGGAGCTGTTTTTT	CASSDRTRGELFF
TRBV5-1	NA	TRBJ2-3	TRBD2	TGCGCCAGCAGCCCTGGGACTAGCGTTGATACGCAGTATTTT	CASSPGTSVDTQYF
TRBV27	NA	TRBJ2-6	NA	TGTGCCAGCAGTCCTCGGGGGGCGAGTGGGGCCAACGTCCTGACTTTC	CASSPRGASGANVLTF
TRBV4-1	NA	TRBJ1-4	TRBD1	TGCGCCAGCAGCCAGAGGACAGGGGCCGAAAAACTGTTTTTT	CASSQRTGAEKLFF
TRBV30	NA	TRBJ2-1	NA	TGTGCCCTGGATGAGGGGTTGGATGAGCAGTTCTTC	CALDEGLDEQFF
TRBV27	NA	TRBJ1-5	NA	TGTGCCAGCGGACCTTATAGCAATCAGCCCCAGCATTTT	CASGPYSNQPQHF
TRBV7-9	NA	TRBJ1-2	TRBD1	TGTGCCAGCAGCCTCACCGAGACAGGGGGCCGGGGTGGCTACACCTTC	CASSLTETGGRGGYTF
TRBV9	NA	TRBJ1-1	NA	TGTGCCAGCAGCGTAGGAGAAATCACTGAAGCTTTCTTT	CASSVGEITEAFF
TRBV11-2	NA	TRBJ2-2	NA	TGTGCCAGCAGCTTTGAGTGGGGAGAGCTGTTTTTT	CASSFEWGELFF
TRBV6-6	NA	TRBJ1-3	NA	TGTGCCAGCAGTCTATCCGGGGGGGCTTCTGGAAACACCATATATTTT	CASSLSGGASGNTIYF
TRBV2	NA	TRBJ2-3	TRBD2	TGTGCCAGCAGCCAAAATCCGGGACTAGCGGGAGGTGCAGATACGCAGTATTTT	CASSQNPGLAGGADTQYF
TRBV6-5	NA	TRBJ2-6	NA	TGTGCCAGCAGCGAAACGAGATCTGGGGCCAACGTCCTGACTTTC	CASSETRSGANVLTF
TRBV10-3	NA	TRBJ2-7	NA	TGTGCCATCACCGGGCCCCGCGGCGAGCAGTACTTC	CAITGPRGEQYF
TRBV6-1	few	TRBJ1-5	NA	TGTGCCAGCAGTGAGGGGCGGACCCAGCATTTT	CASSEGRTQHF
TRBV9	NA	TRBJ1-4	TRBD1	TGTGCCAGCAGCGTCACAGGGGGCCGGGAAAAACTGTTTTTT	CASSVTGGREKLFF
TRBV30	NA	TRBJ1-6	NA	TGTGCCTGGAGCCCCTCCTATAATTCACCCCTCCACTTT	CAWSPSYNSPLHF
TRBV10-3	NA	TRBJ2-4	TRBD1	TGTGCCATCAGTGAGTCGTTGGACAGGGGGATAGCCAAAAACATTCAGTACTTC	CAISESLDRGIAKNIQYF
TRBV14	few	TRBJ2-3	NA	TGTGCCAGCAGCCAAGAGGGGAGGGATACGCAGTATTTT	CASSQEGRDTQYF
TRBV29-1	NA	TRBJ2-5	TRBD2	TGCAGCACCCTCGGCGGGAGACGCGAAGAGACCCAGTACTTC	CSTLGGRREETQYF
TRBV5-6	NA	TRBJ1-2	NA	TGTGCCAGCAGCTTGGGGGGCTCCTACTATGGCTACACCTTC	CASSLGGSYYGYTF
TRBV4-1	NA	TRBJ2-5	NA	TGCGCCAGCAGCCAAGGGAGGACACCCTCCCTCCAAGAGACCCAGTACTTC	CASSQGRTPSLQETQYF
TRBV11-2	NA	TRBJ2-1	TRBD1	TGTGCCAGCAGCTTAAGGGGACAGACCCCGTACAATGAGCAGTTCTTC	CASSLRGQTPYNEQFF
TRBV28	NA	TRBJ1-1	NA	TGTGCCAGCAGTTTCCCAATCAGAACCACTGAAGCTTTCTTT	CASSFPIRTTEAFF
TRBV5-4	NA	TRBJ1-2	NA	TGTGCCAGCAGCTTGGACGGGTCATTCGGTGGCTACACCTTC	CASSLDGSFGGYTF
TRBV7-2	once	TRBJ1-6	NA	TGTGCCAGCAGCTTAGTGAAGGGAGTCTGGTCACCCCTCCACTTT	CASSLVKGVWSPLHF
TRBV9	NA	TRBJ1-1	TRBD1	TGTGCCAGCAGCGCGAGAGACAGGGCAGGCACTGAAGCTTTCTTT	CASSARDRAGTEAFF
TRBV4-1	NA	TRBJ2-5	NA	TGCGCCAGCATGGCGGTCCTCGGGGAGACCCAGTACTTC	CASMAVLGETQYF
TRBV2	NA	TRBJ2-7	NA	TGTGCCAGCAGTGACCCCGGTAGTGGAGCATACGAGCAGTACTTC	CASSDPGSGAYEQYF